A selection of T cell receptor beta chains follows, all from one sample in a study of vaccination and CD4 T cells after COVID-19. What these receptors recognize is not known. Each CDR3 protein gets one entry after TCRdb re-called the PCR reads with MiXCR. The repertoire has under 3,500 distinct CDR3 sequences, approximately 80% of them found once; the top ten carry 39%. The material sequenced was CD4+ T cells from blood, cultured in vitro. These receptors all come from a human donor who had recovered from COVID-19. Both conserved end residues are part of each CDR3. The D gene is left open where the match is weak. Size tells how often a clone was seen (once, few, many) or the class of an expanded clone, and some rows leave it out.

d_call | clone_size | j_call | v_call | cdr3_nt | cdr3_aa
NA | NA | TRBJ2-1 | TRBV20-1 | TGCAGTGCTAGGACCGACCTCCCCTACAATGAGCAGTTCTTC | CSARTDLPYNEQFF
NA | NA | TRBJ1-2 | TRBV5-1 | TGCGCCAGCAGCATCAATGCAGGACTCTATGGCTACACCTTC | CASSINAGLYGYTF
TRBD1 | NA | TRBJ1-5 | TRBV14 | TGTGCCAGCAGCCCGGGGACAGTAACGGCGCCCCAGCATTTT | CASSPGTVTAPQHF
NA | NA | TRBJ1-1 | TRBV5-4 | TGTGCCAGCCGAATCGGGAGCTCCTCTATGAACACTGAAGCTTTCTTT | CASRIGSSSMNTEAFF
NA | NA | TRBJ2-2 | TRBV18 | TGTGCCAGCTCAGCGTACTCCAACATTAACACCGGGGAGCTGTTTTTT | CASSAYSNINTGELFF
NA | NA | TRBJ2-6 | TRBV7-2 | TGTGCCAGCAGCTTAAGGTCAGGGGGGTCCTCTGGGGCCAACGTCCTGACTTTC | CASSLRSGGSSGANVLTF
TRBD2 | NA | TRBJ2-7 | TRBV30 | TGTGCCTGGAGTAGCGGGGCCAAGTTAAGCTCCTACGAGCAGTACTTC | CAWSSGAKLSSYEQYF
TRBD1 | NA | TRBJ1-2 | TRBV28 | TGTGCCAGCCGGCCGGGACAGAACTCCTATGGCTACACCTTC | CASRPGQNSYGYTF
TRBD1 | NA | TRBJ2-7 | TRBV5-1 | TGCGCCAGCAGCTTAACAGGGGACCAGACCTACGAGCAGTACTTC | CASSLTGDQTYEQYF
TRBD1 | NA | TRBJ2-2 | TRBV29-1 | TGCAGCGTTGAAGTGAGTGGGACAGGGAACACCGGGGAGCTGTTTTTT | CSVEVSGTGNTGELFF
NA | NA | TRBJ1-5 | TRBV6-2/TRBV6-3 | TGTGCCAGCAGTTACTTTGGACTGGGGATTGGCAATCAGCCCCAGCATTTT | CASSYFGLGIGNQPQHF
NA | medium-sized | TRBJ1-5 | TRBV3-1 | TGTGCCAGCAGCCAACAGACCTCAATCGGGTATCAGCCCCAGCATTTT | CASSQQTSIGYQPQHF
NA | medium-sized | TRBJ2-3 | TRBV6-5 | TGTGCCAGCAGTTCGTCGGGGGCATCAGATACGCAGTATTTT | CASSSSGASDTQYF
NA | NA | TRBJ1-1 | TRBV7-9 | TGTGCCAGCAGCCTTCAGTCGGGGAGCACTGAAGCTTTCTTT | CASSLQSGSTEAFF
NA | NA | TRBJ1-1 | TRBV20-1 | TGCAGTGCTAGGGGGTCTCAGGGGTCACACACTGAAGCTTTCTTT | CSARGSQGSHTEAFF
NA | NA | TRBJ2-7 | TRBV15 | TGTGCCACCAGCAGAGATAAGGGGCCCCTCATGGAGCAGTACTTC | CATSRDKGPLMEQYF
NA | NA | TRBJ1-5 | TRBV2 | TGTGCCAGCGCCAAGGGGGTTAGCAATCAGCCCCAGCATTTT | CASAKGVSNQPQHF
TRBD2 | NA | TRBJ2-7 | TRBV20-1 | TGCAGTGCAGGACCTATGGGGGGGAGCTACGAGCAGTACTTC | CSAGPMGGSYEQYF
TRBD2 | NA | TRBJ2-1 | TRBV11-2 | TGTGCCAGCAGCTTAGCGGGGGGGCTTGTTCTTTCGTATGAGCAGTTCTTC | CASSLAGGLVLSYEQFF
TRBD1 | NA | TRBJ1-5 | TRBV27 | TGTGCCAGCGAGGATACCGGGACAGGGGATAGCAATCAGCCCCAGCATTTT | CASEDTGTGDSNQPQHF
NA | NA | TRBJ1-1 | TRBV7-9 | TGTGCCAGCAGCCCCCGGGGGGAAGCTTTCTTT | CASSPRGEAFF
NA | NA | TRBJ2-7 | TRBV7-2 | TGTGCCAGCAGCTTAGCTAGGGTTAGCTCCTACGAGCAGTACTTC | CASSLARVSSYEQYF
NA | NA | TRBJ1-1 | TRBV12-3/TRBV12-4 | TGTGCCAGCAGTTTCCGACGGGGGAACACTGAAGCTTTCTTT | CASSFRRGNTEAFF
TRBD1 | NA | TRBJ1-1 | TRBV10-1 | TGCGCCAGCAGGAGACAGGGAAACACTGAAGCTTTCTTT | CASRRQGNTEAFF
NA | NA | TRBJ1-2 | TRBV2 | TGTGCCAGCAGTGAACGATCTCTCGGAGTGTGGATTGGCTACACCTTC | CASSERSLGVWIGYTF